One sample yielded the 9 T cell receptor beta chains listed below, sequenced in a study of cytomegalovirus exposure and HLA in healthy donors. Assay: immunoSEQ multiplex PCR; the TCRdb copy retains only in-frame clones and omits some. The table shows 200,000 to 250,000 clones, with roughly 84% occurring only once. Specimen: PBMCs. The receptors stem from a woman aged 18 to 35 in good health and CMV-seropositive.

This clone was detected only a few times. The rearrangement uses TRBV28 and TRBJ2-7; D possibly corresponds to TRBD2 (5 bases). The CDR3 loop spans 12 amino acids. V was trimmed by 6 bases and J by 1 base, leaving 7 bases between them. CDR1 is MDHEN, CDR2 SYDVKM, per germline. CDR3 coding DNA: TGTGCCAGCAGGCCGGGGTCCTACGAGCAGTACTTC. The encoded protein is CASRPGSYEQYF. The full variable domain, its missing parts supplied by reference TRBV28 and TRBJ2-7, is DVKVTQSSRYLVKRTGEKVFLECVQDMDHENMFWYRQDPGLGLRLIYFSYDVKMKEKGDIPEGYSVSREKKERFSLILESASTNQTSMYLCASRPGSYEQYFGPGTRLTVT.

The V and J genes are TRBV5-4 and TRBJ2-1; 8 bases are shared with TRBD2. The CDR3 consists of 15 residues. V trimming: 4 bases; J trimming: 6 bases; junction bases outside the gene matches: 9. CDR1 and CDR2 (germline): SGHNT, YYREEE (reference sequence). CDR3 residues: CASSRGVAGSNEQFF. As DNA, the CDR3 is TGTGCCAGCAGCCGGGGTGTAGCGGGATCCAATGAGCAGTTCTTC.

V gene TRBV29-1 combines with J gene TRBJ2-1; 12 bases line up with TRBD2. CDR1 and CDR2 (germline): SQVTM, ANQGSEA. The CDR3 is 13 amino acids. Trimming took 6 bases from V and 8 from J; bases not matched to a gene: 5. The CDR3 is CSVARLAGDEQFF. The CDR3 DNA is TGCAGCGTCGCGAGACTAGCGGGAGATGAGCAGTTCTTC.

The chain joins TRBV19 to TRBJ1-2; D is unresolved. The CDR3 is 13 residues long. With 10 bases removed from V and 4 bases from J, the gap between germline ends came to 16 bases. From germline, CDR1 is LNHDA and CDR2 SQIVND (reference sequence). CDR3 sequence reads: CATRPEQPYGYTF. The DNA of the CDR3 is TGTGCCACCCGCCCGGAGCAACCCTATGGCTACACCTTC.

The chain carries TRBV5-1 and TRBJ2-3; perhaps TRBD1 as D (6 bases). V was shortened by 6 bases and J by 3 bases, with 11 bases between the two germline ends. CDR3 size: 13 residues. The germline gives CDR1 SGHRS, CDR2 YFSETQ. CDR3 amino acids: CASMAGETDTQYF. The CDR3 nucleotides read TGCGCCAGCATGGCAGGGGAGACAGATACGCAGTATTTT.

The J gene is TRBJ1-1, the V gene TRBV4-1, with D maybe TRBD1 (6 bases). CDR1 is MGHRA and CDR2 is YSYEKL in the germline V gene. Trimming removed 3 bases from V and 1 base from J, with 6 bases in between. CDR3 length: 13 residues. The CDR3 protein is CASSQTGNTEAFF. The CDR3 DNA reads as TGCGCCAGCAGCCAGACAGGGAACACTGAAGCTTTCTTT.

The J gene is TRBJ2-5, the V gene TRBV9; 7 positions agree with TRBD2. V trimming: 0 bases; J trimming: 2 bases; junction bases outside the gene matches: 7. CDR3 length: 16 residues. CDR1 is SGDLS, CDR2 YYNGEE, per germline. The CDR3 spells CASSVEGLAVQETQYF. DNA of the CDR3: TGTGCCAGCAGCGTAGAGGGGCTAGCGGTTCAAGAGACCCAGTACTTC. Full variable domain (rest looked up from reference TRBV9 and TRBJ2-5): DSGVTQTPKHLITATGQRVTLRCSPRSGDLSVYWYQQSLDQGLQFLIQYYNGEERAKGNILERFSAQQFPDLHSELNLSSLELGDSALYFCASSVEGLAVQETQYFGPGTRLLVL.

This clone has a single count. The rearrangement joins TRBV5-6 to TRBJ2-7; 8 positions match TRBD1. Germline V gene sequence: CDR1 SGHDT, CDR2 YYEEEE. The ends lost 3 bases at V and 7 bases at J; junction bases unmatched: 9. There are 14 residues in the CDR3. In DNA form, the CDR3 reads TGTGCCAGCAGCTCCTGGACAGGGTTCCGTGAGCAGTACTTC. This encodes CASSSWTGFREQYF. Looking up the rest from reference TRBV5-6 and TRBJ2-7 gives the full variable domain: DAGVTQSPTHLIKTRGQQVTLRCSPKSGHDTVSWYQQALGQGPQFIFQYYEEEERQRGNFPDRFSGHQFPNYSSELNVNALLLGDSALYLCASSSWTGFREQYFGPGTRLTVT.

The chain carries TRBV5-1 and TRBJ2-1; 15 bases align to TRBD2. Germline assignment: CDR1 SGHRS and CDR2 YFSETQ. The CDR3 has 14 amino acids. V lost 4 bases, J lost 9 bases, and 2 bases stayed unmatched. The DNA of the CDR3 is TGCGCCAGCAGCCTGGGACTAGCGGGAGGTGAGCAGTTCTTC. This codes for CASSLGLAGGEQFF.